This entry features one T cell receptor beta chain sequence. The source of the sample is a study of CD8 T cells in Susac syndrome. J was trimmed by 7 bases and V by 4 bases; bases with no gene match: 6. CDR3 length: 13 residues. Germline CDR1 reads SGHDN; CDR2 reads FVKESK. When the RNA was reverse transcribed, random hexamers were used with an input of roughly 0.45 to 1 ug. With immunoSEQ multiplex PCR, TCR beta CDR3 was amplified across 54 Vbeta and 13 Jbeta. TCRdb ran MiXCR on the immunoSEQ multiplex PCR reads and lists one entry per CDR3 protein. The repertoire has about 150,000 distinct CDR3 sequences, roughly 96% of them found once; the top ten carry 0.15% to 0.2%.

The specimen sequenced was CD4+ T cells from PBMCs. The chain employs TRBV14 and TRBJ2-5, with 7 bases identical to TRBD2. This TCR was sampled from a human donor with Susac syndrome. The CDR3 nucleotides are TGTGCCAGCAGCCGACTAGCTAGCGGGACCCAGTACTTC. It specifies CASSRLASGTQYF.